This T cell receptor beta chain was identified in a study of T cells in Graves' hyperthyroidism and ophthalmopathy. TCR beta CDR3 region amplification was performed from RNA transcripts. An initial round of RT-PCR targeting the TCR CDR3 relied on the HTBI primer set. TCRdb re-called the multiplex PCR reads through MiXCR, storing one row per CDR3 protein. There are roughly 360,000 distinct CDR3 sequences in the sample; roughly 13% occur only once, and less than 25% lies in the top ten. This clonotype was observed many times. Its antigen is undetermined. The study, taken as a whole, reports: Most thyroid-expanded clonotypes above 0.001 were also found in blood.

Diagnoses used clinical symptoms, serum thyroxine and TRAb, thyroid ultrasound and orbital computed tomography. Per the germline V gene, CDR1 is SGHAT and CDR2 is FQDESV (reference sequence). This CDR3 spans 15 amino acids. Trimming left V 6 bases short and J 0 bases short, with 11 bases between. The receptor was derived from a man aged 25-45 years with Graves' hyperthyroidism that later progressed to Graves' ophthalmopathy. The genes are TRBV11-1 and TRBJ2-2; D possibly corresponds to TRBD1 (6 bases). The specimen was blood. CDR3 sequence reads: CASSLQGANTGELFF. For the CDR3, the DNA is TGTGCCAGCAGTCTACAGGGAGCGAACACCGGGGAGCTGTTTTTT.